These 12 T cell receptor beta chains were sequenced from one sample in a study of cytomegalovirus exposure and HLA in healthy donors. PCR used 60 Vbeta primers and 13 Jbeta primers. Sequenced by immunoSEQ multiplex PCR; TCRdb stores in-frame clones only, minus some. The sample yields 200,000 or so clones, 75% to 90% seen once. The sample taken for sequencing was PBMCs. The receptors derive from a middle-aged man in good health and CMV-seropositive.

The rearrangement joins TRBV4-3 to TRBJ2-7, with no clear D. This CDR3 is 15 amino acids long. The V gene's germline CDR1 is LGHNA and CDR2 YSLEER. Trimming stripped 4 bases from V and 7 bases from J, with 20 bases between. The CDR3 nucleotides are TGCGCCAGCAGCCCCCTCGACCGAGAGGCGCGGGAGCAGTACTTC. It translates to CASSPLDREAREQYF.

The chain links TRBV29-1 to TRBJ1-1, with D possibly matching TRBD1 (5 bases). The CDR3 spans 16 residues. V lost 1 base, J lost 0 bases, and 15 bases lay in between. The germline V gene has CDR1 SQVTM and CDR2 ANQGSEA. The CDR3 region is CSVEVMGGMLNTEAFF. DNA of the CDR3: TGCAGCGTTGAAGTAATGGGGGGGATGCTGAACACTGAAGCTTTCTTT.

The chain employs TRBV18 and TRBJ2-5, with D possibly matching TRBD1 (5 bases). The germline gives CDR1 KGHSH, CDR2 LQKENI. Trimming took off 2 bases at V and 2 bases at J, with 18 bases between the two ends. This CDR3 has 17 amino acids. CDR3 nucleotides: TGTGCCAGCTCACCATTGAGGCAGGGTTCGGTGCAAGAGACCCAGTACTTC. It yields the protein CASSPLRQGSVQETQYF.

The chain is built from TRBV7-6 and TRBJ2-3, with 8 nucleotides matching TRBD2. CDR1 is SGHVS, CDR2 FNYEAQ, per germline. The CDR3 is 16 amino acids. V shed 2 bases and J 4 bases; nucleotides not matched to a gene: 8. DNA for the CDR3: TGTGCCAGCAGCTTAAATACGGGGGGGCCGTCAGATACGCAGTATTTT. This translates into CASSLNTGGPSDTQYF.

The chain is built from TRBV11-1 and TRBJ2-7, with a weak D call TRBD1 (5 bases). CDR3 size: 12 residues. Trimming cost V 5 bases and J 6 bases, with 11 bases left between them. Germline V gives CDR1 SGHAT, CDR2 FQDESV (reference sequence). CDR3 sequence: CASSRQGTEQYF. CDR3 bases: TGTGCCAGCAGCCGCCAGGGAACCGAGCAGTACTTC.

The chain links TRBV7-9 to TRBJ2-7; 9 bases line up with TRBD1. The CDR3 has 15 residues. With V trimmed by 5 bases and J by 3 bases, 8 bases remained unmatched. Germline CDR1 and CDR2: SEHNR and FQNEAQ (reference sequence). The CDR3 DNA reads TGTGCCAGCAGCCGCACCGGGACAGGGCACTACGAGCAGTACTTC. Translation: CASSRTGTGHYEQYF.

The chain recombines TRBV7-2 with TRBJ1-2, with 7 bases fitting TRBD1. The germline V gene has CDR1 SGHTA and CDR2 FQGNSA. The V gene end was trimmed by 7 bases and the J gene end by 7 bases; junction bases not matched to a gene: 12. CDR3 length equals 14 residues. The CDR3 coding sequence is TGTGCCAGCACCCAAGGGCAGGGGGTTTCTGGCTACACCTTC. Translating it yields CASTQGQGVSGYTF.

The CDR3 coding sequence is TGTGCCAGCATCCCGAGGAGCAGAGGAGCTTTCTTT. Translated, it gives CASIPRSRGAFF. The V gene is TRBV28, the J gene TRBJ1-1, with no clear D. CDR1 is MDHEN, CDR2 SYDVKM, per germline. V was clipped by 7 bases and J by 10 bases, with 16 bases between them. This CDR3 comprises 12 residues.

The chain joins TRBV9 to TRBJ1-2, with unresolved D. CDR3 length: 13 residues. The germline V and J ends were trimmed by 0 bases and 7 bases, with 10 bases remaining between them. CDR1 and CDR2 (germline): SGDLS, YYNGEE. CDR3: CASSVDSKSGYTF. For the CDR3, the DNA is TGTGCCAGCAGCGTAGACAGCAAATCTGGCTACACCTTC.

This chain uses TRBV18 with TRBJ2-2, with 7 nucleotides matching TRBD1. Trimming at V came to 0 bases and at J to 1 base, leaving 5 bases not matched to a gene. There are 17 residues in the CDR3. Germline V gene sequence: CDR1 KGHSH, CDR2 LQKENI. CDR3 amino acids: CASSPPAGGENTGELFF. The CDR3 region has the DNA TGTGCCAGCTCACCACCCGCAGGGGGTGAGAACACCGGGGAGCTGTTTTTT.

The chain couples TRBV9 to TRBJ1-2; possibly TRBD1 for D (6 bases). CDR1 and CDR2 from the germline V gene are SGDLS and YYNGEE. This CDR3 contains 15 residues. Trimming took 0 bases from V and 7 from J, leaving 16 bases between them. In nucleotides, the CDR3 is TGTGCCAGCAGCGTAGCCCCGTCAGGGGAGGGTGGCTACACCTTC. It translates to CASSVAPSGEGGYTF.

The chain links TRBV11-3 to TRBJ2-3; TRBD2 matches at 12 bases. After removal of 3 bases from V and 4 bases from J, the junction contained 8 bases not matched to a gene. The germline V gene has CDR1 SGHNT and CDR2 YENEEA. There are 17 residues in the CDR3. The CDR3 DNA reads as TGTGCCAGCAGCTTTATGGCTAGCGGGGGGGCCGCAGATACGCAGTATTTT. It encodes CASSFMASGGAADTQYF.